The entry that follows covers one T cell receptor beta chain sequence. Its specificity is unknown. Sequencing was performed with immunoSEQ multiplex PCR; in TCRdb, only in-frame clones are kept and a portion is missing. The table has nearly 55,000 clones, around 84% seen once; the top ten hold 4.1%. These data belong to a study of a mutant IDH1 vaccine in newly diagnosed glioma. The time point: week 35, safety follow-up. Alongside topical imiquimod, each dose of vaccine comprised 300 ug of mutant IDH1 20-mer peptide. After removal of 3 bases from V and 7 bases from J, the junction contained 3 bases not matched to a gene. From germline, CDR1 is GTSNPN and CDR2 SVGIG (reference sequence). The CDR3 covers 13 residues.

The clonotype was recovered from a woman under 30 with glioma. The sample consisted of PBMCs, taken from a glioma patient whose treatment included an IDH1 peptide vaccine. The chain links TRBV30 to TRBJ1-6; TRBD1 agrees at 7 bases. The CDR3 reads CAWRRGQNSPLHF. CDR3 nucleotides: TGTGCCTGGAGAAGGGGGCAGAATTCACCCCTCCACTTT.